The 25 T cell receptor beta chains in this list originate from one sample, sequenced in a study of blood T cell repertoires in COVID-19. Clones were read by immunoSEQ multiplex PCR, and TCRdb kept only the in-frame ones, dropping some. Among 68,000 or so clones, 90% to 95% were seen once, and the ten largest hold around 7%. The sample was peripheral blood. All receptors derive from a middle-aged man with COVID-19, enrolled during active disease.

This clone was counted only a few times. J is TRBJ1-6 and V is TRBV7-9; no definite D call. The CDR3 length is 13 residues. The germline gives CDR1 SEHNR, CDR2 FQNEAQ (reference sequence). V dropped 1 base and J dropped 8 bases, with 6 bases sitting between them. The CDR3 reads CASSLVSDSPLHF. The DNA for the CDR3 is TGTGCCAGCAGCTTAGTGAGTGATTCACCCCTCCACTTT.

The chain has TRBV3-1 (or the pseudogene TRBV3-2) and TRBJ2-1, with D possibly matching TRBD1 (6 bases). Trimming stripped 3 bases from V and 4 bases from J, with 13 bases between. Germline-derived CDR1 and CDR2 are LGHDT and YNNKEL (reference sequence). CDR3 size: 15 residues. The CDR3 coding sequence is TGTGCCAGCAGCCAGACGGTGACAGGATACAATGAGCAGTTCTTC. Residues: CASSQTVTGYNEQFF.

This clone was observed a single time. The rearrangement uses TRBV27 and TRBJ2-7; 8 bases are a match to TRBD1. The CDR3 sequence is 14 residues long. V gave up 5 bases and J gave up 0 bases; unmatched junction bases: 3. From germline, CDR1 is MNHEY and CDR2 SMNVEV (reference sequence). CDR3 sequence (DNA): TGTGCCAGCAGTCAGGACAGGGACTCCTACGAGCAGTACTTC. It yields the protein CASSQDRDSYEQYF.

CDR3 in amino acids: CASSPTYLTEQYF. The CDR3 DNA reads TGTGCCAGCAGTCCTACTTATCTAACCGAGCAGTACTTC. This chain uses TRBV2 with TRBJ2-7, with unresolved D. V was cut by 5 bases and J by 6 bases, with 14 bases left in between. The CDR3 consists of 13 residues. Germline CDR1 and CDR2: SNHLY and FYNNEI.

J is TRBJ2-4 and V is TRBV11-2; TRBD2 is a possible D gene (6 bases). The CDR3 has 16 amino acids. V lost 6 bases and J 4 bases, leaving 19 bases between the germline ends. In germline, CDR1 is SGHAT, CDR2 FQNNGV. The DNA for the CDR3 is TGTGCCAGCAGACGTAGCGGTATGGGGCATAAAAACATTCAGTACTTC. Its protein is CASRRSGMGHKNIQYF.

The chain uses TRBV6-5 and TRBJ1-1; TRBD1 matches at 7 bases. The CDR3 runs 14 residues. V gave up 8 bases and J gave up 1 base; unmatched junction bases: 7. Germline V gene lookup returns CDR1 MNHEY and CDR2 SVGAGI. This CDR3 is CASCRQGRNTEAFF. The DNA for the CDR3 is TGTGCCAGCTGCCGACAGGGACGGAACACTGAAGCTTTCTTT.

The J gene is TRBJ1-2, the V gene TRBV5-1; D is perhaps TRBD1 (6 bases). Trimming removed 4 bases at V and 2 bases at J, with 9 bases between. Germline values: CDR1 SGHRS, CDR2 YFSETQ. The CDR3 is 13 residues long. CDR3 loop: CASSPGQNYGYTF. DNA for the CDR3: TGCGCCAGCAGCCCTGGACAGAACTATGGCTACACCTTC.

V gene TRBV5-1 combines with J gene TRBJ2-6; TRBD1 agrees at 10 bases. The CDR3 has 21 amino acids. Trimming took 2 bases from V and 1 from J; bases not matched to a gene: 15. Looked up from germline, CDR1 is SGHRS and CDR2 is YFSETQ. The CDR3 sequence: CASSLWGEEGQGKSGANVLTF. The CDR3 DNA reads TGCGCCAGCAGCTTATGGGGAGAGGAGGGACAGGGGAAATCTGGGGCCAACGTCCTGACTTTC.

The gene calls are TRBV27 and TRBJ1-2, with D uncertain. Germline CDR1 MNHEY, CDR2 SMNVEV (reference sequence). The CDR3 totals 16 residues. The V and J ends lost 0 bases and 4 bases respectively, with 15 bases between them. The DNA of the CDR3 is TGTGCCAGCAGTTTATCCCTCCCCGGGATCGGCTATGGCTACACCTTC. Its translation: CASSLSLPGIGYGYTF.

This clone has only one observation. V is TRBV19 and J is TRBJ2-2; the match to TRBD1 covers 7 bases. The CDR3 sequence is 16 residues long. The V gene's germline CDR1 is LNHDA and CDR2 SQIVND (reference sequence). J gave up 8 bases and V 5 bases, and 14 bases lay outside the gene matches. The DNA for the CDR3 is TGTGCCAGTAGTTCACCCCGAAGGGGGCCGGCTGGGGAGCTGTTTTTT. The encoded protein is CASSSPRRGPAGELFF.

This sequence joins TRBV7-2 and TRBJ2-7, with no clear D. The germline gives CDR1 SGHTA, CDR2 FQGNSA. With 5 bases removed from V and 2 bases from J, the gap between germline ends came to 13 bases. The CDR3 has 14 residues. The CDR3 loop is CASSPRSLTYEQYF. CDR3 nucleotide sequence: TGTGCCAGCAGCCCCCGGTCTCTTACCTACGAGCAGTACTTC.

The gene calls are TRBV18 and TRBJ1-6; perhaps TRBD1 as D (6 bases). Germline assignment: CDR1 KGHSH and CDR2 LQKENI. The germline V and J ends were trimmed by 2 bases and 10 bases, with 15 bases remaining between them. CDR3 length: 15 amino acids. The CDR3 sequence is CASSPGQGTGSPLHF. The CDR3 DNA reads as TGTGCCAGCTCACCAGGTCAGGGGACGGGGTCACCCCTCCACTTT.

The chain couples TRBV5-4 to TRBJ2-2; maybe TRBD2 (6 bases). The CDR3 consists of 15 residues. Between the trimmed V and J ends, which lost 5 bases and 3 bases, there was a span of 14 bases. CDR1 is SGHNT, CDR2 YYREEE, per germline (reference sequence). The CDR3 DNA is TGTGCCAGCAGTTGGGGGGTTGGGGACACCGGGGAGCTGTTTTTT. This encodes CASSWGVGDTGELFF.

The CDR3 DNA follows: TGCGCCAGCAGCCCAGACAGATCCTATAATTCACCCCTCCACTTT. This translates into CASSPDRSYNSPLHF. The chain employs TRBV4-1 and TRBJ1-6, with D possibly TRBD1 on 5 matching bases. Per the germline V gene, CDR1 is MGHRA and CDR2 is YSYEKL. The CDR3 is made up of 15 amino acids. The ends were cut back, 4 bases at V and 1 base at J, with 8 bases in the middle.

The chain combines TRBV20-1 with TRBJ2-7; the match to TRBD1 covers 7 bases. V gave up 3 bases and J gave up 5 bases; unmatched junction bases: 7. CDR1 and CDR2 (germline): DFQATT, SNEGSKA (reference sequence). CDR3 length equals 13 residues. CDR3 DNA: TGCAGTGCTAGTCGACAGGGAATCGACGAGCAGTACTTC. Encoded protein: CSASRQGIDEQYF.

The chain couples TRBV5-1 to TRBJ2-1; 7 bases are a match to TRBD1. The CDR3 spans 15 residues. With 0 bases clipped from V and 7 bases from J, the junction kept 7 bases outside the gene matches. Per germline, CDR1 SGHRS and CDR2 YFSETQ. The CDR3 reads CASSLAGTEPNEQFF. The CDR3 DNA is TGCGCCAGCAGCTTGGCCGGGACAGAACCAAATGAGCAGTTCTTC.

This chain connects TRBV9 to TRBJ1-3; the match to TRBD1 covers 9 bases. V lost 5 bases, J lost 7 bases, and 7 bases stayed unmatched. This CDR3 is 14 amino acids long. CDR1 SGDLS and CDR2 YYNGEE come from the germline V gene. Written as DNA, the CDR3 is TGTGCCAGCAGACCGGGACAGGGAGGCAACACCATATATTTT. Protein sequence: CASRPGQGGNTIYF.

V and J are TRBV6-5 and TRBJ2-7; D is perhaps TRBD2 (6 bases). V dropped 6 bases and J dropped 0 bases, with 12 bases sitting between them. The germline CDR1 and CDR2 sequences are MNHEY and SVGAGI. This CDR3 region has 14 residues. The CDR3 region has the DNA TGTGCCAGCAGGGGCGCGGGGAGCTCCTACGAGCAGTACTTC. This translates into CASRGAGSSYEQYF.

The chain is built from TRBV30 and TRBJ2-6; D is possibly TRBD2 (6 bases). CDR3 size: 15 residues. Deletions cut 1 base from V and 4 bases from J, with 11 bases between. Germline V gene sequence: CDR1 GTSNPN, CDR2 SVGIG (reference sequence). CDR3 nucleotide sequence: TGTGCCTGGAGTGATTGGGGAGGAGGGGCCAACGTCCTGACTTTC. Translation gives CAWSDWGGGANVLTF.

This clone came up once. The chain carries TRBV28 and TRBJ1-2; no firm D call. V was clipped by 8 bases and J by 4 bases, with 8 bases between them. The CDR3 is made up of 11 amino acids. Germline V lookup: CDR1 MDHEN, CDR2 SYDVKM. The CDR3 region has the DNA TGTGCCAGCGGAGGGTTCTATGGCTACACCTTC. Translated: CASGGFYGYTF.

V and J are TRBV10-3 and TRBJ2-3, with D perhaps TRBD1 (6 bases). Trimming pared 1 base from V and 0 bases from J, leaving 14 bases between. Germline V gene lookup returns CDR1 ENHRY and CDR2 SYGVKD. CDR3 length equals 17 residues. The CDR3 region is CAISEWDRGWSTDTQYF. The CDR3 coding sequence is TGTGCCATCAGTGAGTGGGATAGGGGGTGGAGCACAGATACGCAGTATTTT.

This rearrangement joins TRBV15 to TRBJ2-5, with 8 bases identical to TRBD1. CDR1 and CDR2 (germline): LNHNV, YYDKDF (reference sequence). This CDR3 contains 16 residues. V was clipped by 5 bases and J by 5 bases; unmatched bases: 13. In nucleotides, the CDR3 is TGTGCCACCAGCCCGAGGCAGGGGGCGCCCGGCGAGACCCAGTACTTC. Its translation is CATSPRQGAPGETQYF.

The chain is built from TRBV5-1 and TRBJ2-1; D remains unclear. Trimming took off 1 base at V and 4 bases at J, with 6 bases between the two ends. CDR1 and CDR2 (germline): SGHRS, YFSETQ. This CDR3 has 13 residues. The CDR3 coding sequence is TGCGCCAGCAGCTTGAATAGATACAATGAGCAGTTCTTC. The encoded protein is CASSLNRYNEQFF.

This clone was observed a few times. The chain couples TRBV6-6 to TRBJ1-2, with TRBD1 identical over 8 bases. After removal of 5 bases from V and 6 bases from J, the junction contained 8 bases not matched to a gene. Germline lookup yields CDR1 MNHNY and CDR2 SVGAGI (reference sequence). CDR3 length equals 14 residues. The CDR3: CASSPTGGFDGYTF. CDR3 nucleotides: TGTGCCAGCAGTCCTACAGGGGGGTTTGATGGCTACACCTTC.

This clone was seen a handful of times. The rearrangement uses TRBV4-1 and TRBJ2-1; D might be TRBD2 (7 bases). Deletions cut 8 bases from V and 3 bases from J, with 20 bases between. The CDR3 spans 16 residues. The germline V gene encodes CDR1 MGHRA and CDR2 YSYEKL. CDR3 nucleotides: TGCGCCAGCCTAGGGGGGGGCTCCTCAGACTACAATGAGCAGTTCTTC. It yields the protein CASLGGGSSDYNEQFF.